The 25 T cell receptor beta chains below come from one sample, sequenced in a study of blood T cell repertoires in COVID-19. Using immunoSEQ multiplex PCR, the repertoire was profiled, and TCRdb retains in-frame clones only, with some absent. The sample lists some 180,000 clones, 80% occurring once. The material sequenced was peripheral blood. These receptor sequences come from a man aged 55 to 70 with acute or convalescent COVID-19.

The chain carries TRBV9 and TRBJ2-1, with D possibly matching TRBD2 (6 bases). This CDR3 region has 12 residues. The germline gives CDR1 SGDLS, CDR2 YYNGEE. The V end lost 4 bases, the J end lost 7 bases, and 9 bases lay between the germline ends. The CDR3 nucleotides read TGTGCCAGCAGCACGGGACTGAATGAGCAGTTCTTC. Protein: CASSTGLNEQFF.

The CDR3 nucleotides read TGTGCCAGTAAGACAGACTATAATTCACCCCTCCACTTT. This translates into CASKTDYNSPLHF. The chain has TRBV19 and TRBJ1-6; maybe TRBD1 (5 bases). The CDR3 spans 13 residues. From germline, CDR1 is LNHDA and CDR2 SQIVND (reference sequence). Trimming stripped 7 bases from V and 3 bases from J, with 7 bases between. The complete variable domain, with remaining parts taken from reference TRBV19 and TRBJ1-6, reads DGGITQSPKYLFRKEGQNVTLSCEQNLNHDAMYWYRQDPGQGLRLIYYSQIVNDFQKGDIAEGYSVSREKKESFPLTVTSAQKNPTAFYLCASKTDYNSPLHFGNGTRLTVT.

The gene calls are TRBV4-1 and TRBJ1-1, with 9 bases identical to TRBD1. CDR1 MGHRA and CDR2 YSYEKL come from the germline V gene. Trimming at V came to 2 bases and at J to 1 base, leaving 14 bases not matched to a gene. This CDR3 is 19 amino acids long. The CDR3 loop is CASSQTETGGFTQNTEAFF. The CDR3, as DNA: TGCGCCAGCAGCCAAACAGAAACAGGGGGCTTTACTCAGAACACTGAAGCTTTCTTT.

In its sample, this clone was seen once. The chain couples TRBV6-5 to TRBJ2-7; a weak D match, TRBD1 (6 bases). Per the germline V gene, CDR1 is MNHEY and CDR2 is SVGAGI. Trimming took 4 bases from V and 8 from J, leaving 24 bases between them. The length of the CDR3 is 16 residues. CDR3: CASSSTPGHTPTQQYF. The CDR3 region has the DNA TGTGCCAGCAGTTCCACTCCGGGACATACGCCTACCCAGCAGTACTTC.

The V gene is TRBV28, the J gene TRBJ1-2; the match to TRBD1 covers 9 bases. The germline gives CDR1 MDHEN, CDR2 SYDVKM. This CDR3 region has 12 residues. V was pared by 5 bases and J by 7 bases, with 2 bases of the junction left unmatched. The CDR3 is CASSMGQGGYTF. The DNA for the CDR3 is TGTGCCAGCAGTATGGGACAGGGTGGCTACACCTTC.

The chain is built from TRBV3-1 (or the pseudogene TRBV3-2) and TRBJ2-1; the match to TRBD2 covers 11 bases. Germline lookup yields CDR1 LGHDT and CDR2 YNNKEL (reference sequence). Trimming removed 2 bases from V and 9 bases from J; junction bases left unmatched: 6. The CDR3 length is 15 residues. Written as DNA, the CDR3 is TGTGCCAGCAGCCAAACGACTAGCGGGATTGGTGAGCAGTTCTTC. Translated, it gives CASSQTTSGIGEQFF.

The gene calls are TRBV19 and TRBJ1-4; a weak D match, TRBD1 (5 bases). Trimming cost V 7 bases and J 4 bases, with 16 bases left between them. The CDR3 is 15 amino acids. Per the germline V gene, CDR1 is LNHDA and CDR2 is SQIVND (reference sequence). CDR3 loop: CASTFPGLNNEKLFF. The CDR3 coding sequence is TGTGCCAGTACCTTCCCGGGACTGAATAATGAAAAACTGTTTTTT.

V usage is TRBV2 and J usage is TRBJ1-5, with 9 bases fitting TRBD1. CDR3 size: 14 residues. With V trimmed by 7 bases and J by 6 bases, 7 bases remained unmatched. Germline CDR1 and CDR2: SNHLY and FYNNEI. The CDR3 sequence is CASTGDRARQPQHF. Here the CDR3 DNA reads TGTGCCAGCACCGGGGACAGGGCACGTCAGCCCCAGCATTTT.

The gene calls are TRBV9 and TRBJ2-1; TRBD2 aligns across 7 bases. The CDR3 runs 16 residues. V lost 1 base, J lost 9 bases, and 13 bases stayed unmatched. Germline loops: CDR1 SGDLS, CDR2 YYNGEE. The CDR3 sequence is CASSVRDGGINTEQFF. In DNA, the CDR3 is TGTGCCAGCAGCGTAAGGGACGGGGGGATTAATACTGAGCAGTTCTTC.

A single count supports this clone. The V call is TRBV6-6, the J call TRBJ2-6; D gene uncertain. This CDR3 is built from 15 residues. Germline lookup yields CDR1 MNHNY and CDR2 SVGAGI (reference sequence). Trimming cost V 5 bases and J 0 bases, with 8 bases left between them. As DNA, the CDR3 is TGTGCCAGCAGTCCTAGTTACTCTGGGGCCAACGTCCTGACTTTC. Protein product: CASSPSYSGANVLTF.

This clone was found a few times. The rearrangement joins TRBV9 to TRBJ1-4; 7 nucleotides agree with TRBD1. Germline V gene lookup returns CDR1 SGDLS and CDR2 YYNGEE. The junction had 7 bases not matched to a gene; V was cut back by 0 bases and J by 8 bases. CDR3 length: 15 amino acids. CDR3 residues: CASSVEGARGEKLFF. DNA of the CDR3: TGTGCCAGCAGCGTAGAGGGGGCGCGGGGAGAAAAACTGTTTTTT.

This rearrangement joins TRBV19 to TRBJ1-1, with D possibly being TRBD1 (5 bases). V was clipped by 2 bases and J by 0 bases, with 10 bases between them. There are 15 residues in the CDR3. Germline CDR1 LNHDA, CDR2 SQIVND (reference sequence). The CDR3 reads CASSIQIGVNTEAFF. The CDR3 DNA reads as TGTGCCAGTAGTATACAGATAGGGGTGAACACTGAAGCTTTCTTT.

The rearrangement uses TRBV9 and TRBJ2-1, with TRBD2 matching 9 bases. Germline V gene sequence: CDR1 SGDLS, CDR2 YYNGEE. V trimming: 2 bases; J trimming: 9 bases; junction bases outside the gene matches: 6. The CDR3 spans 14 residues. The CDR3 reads CASSVAGGHREQFF. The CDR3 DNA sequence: TGTGCCAGCAGCGTTGCGGGGGGGCATCGTGAGCAGTTCTTC.

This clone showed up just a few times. The CDR3 DNA sequence: TGTGCCAGCAGTGGACAGGTCGGCAATGGCTACACCTTC. Its protein product is CASSGQVGNGYTF. V usage is TRBV12-3 or TRBV12-4 and J usage is TRBJ1-2, with TRBD1 matching over 7 bases. With V trimmed by 5 bases and J by 6 bases, 6 bases remained unmatched. This CDR3 has 13 residues.

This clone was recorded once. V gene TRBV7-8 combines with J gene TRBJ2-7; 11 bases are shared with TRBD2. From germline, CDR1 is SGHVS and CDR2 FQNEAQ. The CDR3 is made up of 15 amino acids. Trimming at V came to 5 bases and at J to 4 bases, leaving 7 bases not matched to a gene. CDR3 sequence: CASSKTGLAAYEQYF. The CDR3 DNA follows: TGTGCCAGCAGCAAAACGGGACTAGCGGCTTACGAGCAGTACTTC.

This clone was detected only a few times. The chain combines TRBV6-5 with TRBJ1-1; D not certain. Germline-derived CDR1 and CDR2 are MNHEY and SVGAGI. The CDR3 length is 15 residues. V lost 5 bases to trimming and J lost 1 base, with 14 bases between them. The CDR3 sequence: CASSRTREPNTEAFF. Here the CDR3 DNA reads TGTGCCAGCAGTAGAACCCGGGAGCCGAACACTGAAGCTTTCTTT.

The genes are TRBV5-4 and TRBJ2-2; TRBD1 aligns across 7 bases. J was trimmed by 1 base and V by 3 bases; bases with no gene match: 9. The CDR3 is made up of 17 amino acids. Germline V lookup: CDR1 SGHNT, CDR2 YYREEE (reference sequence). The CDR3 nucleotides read TGTGCCAGCAGCTCCGATAAGACAGGGCGGAACACCGGGGAGCTGTTTTTT. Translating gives CASSSDKTGRNTGELFF.

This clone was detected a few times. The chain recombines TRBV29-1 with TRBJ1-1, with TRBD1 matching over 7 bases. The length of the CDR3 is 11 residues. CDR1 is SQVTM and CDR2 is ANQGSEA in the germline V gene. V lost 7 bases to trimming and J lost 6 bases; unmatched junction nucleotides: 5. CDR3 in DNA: TGCAGCGCGGACAGGAGACCTGAAGCTTTCTTT. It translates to CSADRRPEAFF.

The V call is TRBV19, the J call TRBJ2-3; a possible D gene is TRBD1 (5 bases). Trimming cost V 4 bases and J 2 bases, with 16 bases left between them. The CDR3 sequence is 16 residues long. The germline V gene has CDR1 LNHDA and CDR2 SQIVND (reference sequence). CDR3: CASSTFVTAPTDTQYF. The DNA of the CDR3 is TGTGCCAGTAGTACCTTCGTGACAGCCCCCACAGATACGCAGTATTTT. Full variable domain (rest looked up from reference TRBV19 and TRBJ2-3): DGGITQSPKYLFRKEGQNVTLSCEQNLNHDAMYWYRQDPGQGLRLIYYSQIVNDFQKGDIAEGYSVSREKKESFPLTVTSAQKNPTAFYLCASSTFVTAPTDTQYFGPGTRLTVL.

In DNA, the CDR3 is TGTGCCACCAGTGAGGGCGGGGACGGGGGATGGGATACGCAGTATTTT. Translated: CATSEGGDGGWDTQYF. This chain joins TRBV24-1 and TRBJ2-3; tentatively, D is TRBD2 (6 bases). The CDR3 sequence is 16 residues long. Trimming shortened V by 4 bases and J by 6 bases, and 19 bases separated the two germline ends. The germline V gene has CDR1 KGHDR and CDR2 SFDVKD.

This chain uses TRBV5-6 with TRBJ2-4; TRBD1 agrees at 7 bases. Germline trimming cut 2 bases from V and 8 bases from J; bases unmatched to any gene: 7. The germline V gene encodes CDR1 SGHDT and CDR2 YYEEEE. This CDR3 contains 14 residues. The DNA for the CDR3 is TGTGCCAGCAGCTTTAAGGGGGCCGGCGACATTCAGTACTTC. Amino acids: CASSFKGAGDIQYF.

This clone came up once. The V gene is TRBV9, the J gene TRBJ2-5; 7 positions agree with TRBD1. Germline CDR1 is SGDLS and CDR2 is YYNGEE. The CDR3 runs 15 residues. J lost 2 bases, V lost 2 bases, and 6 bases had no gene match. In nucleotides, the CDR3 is TGTGCCAGCAGCGTCAGTGGACAGGCTCAAGAGACCCAGTACTTC. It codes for CASSVSGQAQETQYF.

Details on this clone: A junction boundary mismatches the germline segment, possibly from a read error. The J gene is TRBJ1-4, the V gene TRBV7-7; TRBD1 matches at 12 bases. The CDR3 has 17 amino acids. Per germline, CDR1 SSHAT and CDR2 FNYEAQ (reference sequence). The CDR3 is CASSLSGTGGYGEKLFF. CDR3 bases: TGTGCTAGCAGCTTGTCCGGGACAGGGGGCTACGGTGAAAAACTGTTTTTT.

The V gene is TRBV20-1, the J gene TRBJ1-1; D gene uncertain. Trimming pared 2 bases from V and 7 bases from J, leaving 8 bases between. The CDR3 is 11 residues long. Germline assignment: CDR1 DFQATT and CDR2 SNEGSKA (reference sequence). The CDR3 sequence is CSARIGLEAFF. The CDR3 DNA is TGCAGTGCTAGAATCGGACTTGAAGCTTTCTTT.

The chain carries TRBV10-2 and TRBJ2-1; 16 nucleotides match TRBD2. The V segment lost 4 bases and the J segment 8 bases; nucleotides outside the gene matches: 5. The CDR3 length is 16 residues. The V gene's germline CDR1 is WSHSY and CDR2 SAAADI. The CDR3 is CASSGPGLAGGYEQFF. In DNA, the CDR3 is TGCGCCAGCAGTGGACCGGGACTAGCGGGGGGGTATGAGCAGTTCTTC.